This TCR beta chain was captured by sequencing in a study of blood T cell repertoires in COVID-19. Assay used: immunoSEQ multiplex PCR; TCRdb lists only in-frame clones, some missing. The sample includes roughly 280,000 clones, approximately 85% of them seen just once. Germline V gene sequence: CDR1 SNHLY, CDR2 FYNNEI. The CDR3 totals 14 residues. The germline V and J ends were trimmed by 0 bases and 4 bases, with 7 bases remaining between them. The sequenced sample was peripheral blood. This TCR came from a woman in her 70s with acute or convalescent COVID-19. V and J are TRBV2 and TRBJ1-5; no reliable D call. CDR3 protein: CASSEAPGNQPQHF. The CDR3 DNA reads as TGTGCCAGCAGTGAAGCGCCAGGAAATCAGCCCCAGCATTTT.